The entry below gives a single T cell receptor beta chain sequence along with its context. This sample stems from a study of blood T cell repertoires in COVID-19. Study-level background: Italy, Spain and the United States were the sources of the convalescent and acute COVID-19 samples. In each case, the material was cDNA or gDNA derived from T cells, B-cell-depleted T cells, or PBMCs.

The germline CDR1 and CDR2 sequences are SEHNR and FQNEAQ (reference sequence). The CDR3 sequence is 12 residues long. V was cut by 5 bases and J by 7 bases, with 11 bases left in between. As originally analysed: Scientists estimated how many nucleated cells there were by amplifying reference gene primers. Only in-frame clones appear in the TCRdb table, and some are missing; sequencing was by immunoSEQ multiplex PCR. V and J calls and clone size come straight from that table; D and trimming were deduced from the DNA. The sample carries just over 90,000 clones, around nine tenths recorded once. V gene TRBV7-9 combines with J gene TRBJ1-1; the D gene is possibly TRBD1 (6 bases). The sample was peripheral blood. The source of this sequence is a woman over 75 with acute or convalescent COVID-19. The CDR3: CASSGTGREAFF. In DNA form, the CDR3 reads TGTGCCAGCAGCGGAACAGGGCGTGAAGCTTTCTTT.